These 11 T cell receptor beta chains originate from one sample sequenced in a study of CD8 T cells in Susac syndrome. Reverse transcription of about 0.5 to 1 ug RNA was carried out with random hexamers. TCRdb re-called the immunoSEQ multiplex PCR reads through MiXCR, storing one row per CDR3 protein. The sample carries 120,000 or so distinct CDR3 sequences, roughly 95% recorded once. The sequenced material came from CD4+ T cells from PBMCs. Source of these receptors: a human donor with Susac syndrome.

The J gene is TRBJ2-3, the V gene TRBV5-6; D is unclear. V dropped 4 bases and J dropped 11 bases, with 11 bases sitting between them. Germline V gene data show CDR1 as SGHDT and CDR2 as YYEEEE. The CDR3 is 11 residues long. CDR3 nucleotide sequence: TGTGCCAGCAGCCTTAACGAGCAGCAGTATTTT. Amino acids: CASSLNEQQYF.

The V gene is TRBV7-9, the J gene TRBJ1-2, with a possible D match to TRBD1 (5 bases). The CDR3 runs to 14 residues. Per the germline V gene, CDR1 is SEHNR and CDR2 is FQNEAQ (reference sequence). V was pared by 3 bases and J by 8 bases, with 16 bases between. DNA for the CDR3: TGTGCCAGCAGCTTCCGGGGACCACCTGAGGGCTACACCTTC. Protein: CASSFRGPPEGYTF.

V gene TRBV29-1 combines with J gene TRBJ1-1; unclear D gene. Trimming left V 0 bases short and J 0 bases short, with 5 bases between. The CDR3 sequence is 13 residues long. Germline values: CDR1 SQVTM, CDR2 ANQGSEA. CDR3 DNA sequence: TGCAGCGTTGAAGATCAAGTGAACACTGAAGCTTTCTTT. It specifies CSVEDQVNTEAFF.

This chain uses TRBV4-2 with TRBJ1-5; a possible D gene is TRBD1 (6 bases). The V gene lost 4 bases and the J gene lost 1 base, with 17 bases spanning the gap. Germline V lookup: CDR1 LGHNA, CDR2 YNFKEQ. The CDR3 is made up of 17 amino acids. CDR3 residues: CASSRDPGVMSNQPQHF. CDR3 coding DNA: TGTGCCAGCAGCCGTGACCCAGGGGTAATGAGCAATCAGCCCCAGCATTTT.

The chain carries TRBV20-1 and TRBJ2-5; TRBD2 agrees at 9 bases. The trim removed 1 base at V and 4 bases at J, leaving 4 bases unmatched. CDR3 length: 14 amino acids. The germline V gene encodes CDR1 DFQATT and CDR2 SNEGSKA (reference sequence). This CDR3 reads CSARVSGRSETQYF. The CDR3 nucleotides read TGCAGTGCTAGAGTAAGCGGGAGGTCAGAGACCCAGTACTTC.

This chain uses TRBV28 with TRBJ1-1; weak D call: TRBD1 (5 bases). V was shortened by 7 bases and J by 0 bases, with 12 bases between the two germline ends. Germline CDR1 is MDHEN and CDR2 is SYDVKM. The CDR3 consists of 14 residues. CDR3 protein: CASTMGRMNTEAFF. The CDR3 DNA is TGTGCCAGCACCATGGGACGGATGAACACTGAAGCTTTCTTT.

The chain carries TRBV12-3 or TRBV12-4 and TRBJ2-2, with D possibly matching TRBD1 (6 bases). The CDR3 runs to 14 residues. Trimming left V 7 bases short and J 6 bases short, with 15 bases between. CDR3 loop: CASTRDILAGELFF. CDR3 nucleotide sequence: TGTGCCAGCACCCGGGACATCCTTGCCGGGGAGCTGTTTTTT.

The gene calls are TRBV3-1 and TRBJ2-7; unclear D gene. The CDR3 covers 14 residues. The germline gives CDR1 LGHDT, CDR2 YNNKEL (reference sequence). Trimming removed 1 base at V and 0 bases at J, with 7 bases between. The chain's CDR3 is CASSQGAISYEQYF. CDR3 nucleotide sequence: TGTGCCAGCAGCCAAGGAGCCATCTCCTACGAGCAGTACTTC.

The chain recombines TRBV11-3 with TRBJ2-1; D uncertain. Trimming stripped 5 bases from V and 2 bases from J, with 10 bases between. The CDR3 has 14 amino acids. Germline V CDR1 and CDR2: SGHNT, YENEEA. The CDR3 bases are TGTGCCAGCAGCCCCCCCGACGCCTACAATGAGCAGTTCTTC. It specifies CASSPPDAYNEQFF. The full variable domain, rest sourced from reference TRBV11-3 and TRBJ2-1, is EAGVVQSPRYKIIEKKQPVAFWCNPISGHNTLYWYLQNLGQGPELLIRYENEEAVDDSQLPKDRFSAERLKGVDSTLKIQPAELGDSAVYLCASSPPDAYNEQFFGPGTRLTVL.

V is TRBV5-1 and J is TRBJ2-7; 11 positions agree with TRBD2. V lost 2 bases, J lost 6 bases, and 7 bases stayed unmatched. The germline V gene encodes CDR1 SGHRS and CDR2 YFSETQ. CDR3 length: 15 amino acids. CDR3 sequence (DNA): TGCGCCAGCAGCTTTTTAGCGGGAGGGACTCCCGAGCAGTACTTC. Its protein is CASSFLAGGTPEQYF.

CDR3 sequence: CSVAFSYTYNEQFF. In DNA, the CDR3 is TGCAGCGTTGCGTTCAGTTACACCTACAATGAGCAGTTCTTC. The rearrangement links TRBV29-1 to TRBJ2-1; D gene unclear. V was cut by 4 bases and J by 2 bases, with 12 bases left in between. Germline loops: CDR1 SQVTM, CDR2 ANQGSEA. The CDR3 runs 14 residues.